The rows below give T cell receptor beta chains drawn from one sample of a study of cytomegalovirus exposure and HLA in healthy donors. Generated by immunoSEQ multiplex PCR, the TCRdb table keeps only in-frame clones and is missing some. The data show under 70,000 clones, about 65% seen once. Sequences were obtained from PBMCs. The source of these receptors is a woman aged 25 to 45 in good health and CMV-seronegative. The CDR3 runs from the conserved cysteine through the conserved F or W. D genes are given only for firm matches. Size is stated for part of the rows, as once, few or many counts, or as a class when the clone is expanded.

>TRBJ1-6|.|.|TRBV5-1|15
CASSLEWREDSPLHF
TGCGCCAGCAGCTTGGAATGGAGGGAGGACTCACCCCTCCACTTT
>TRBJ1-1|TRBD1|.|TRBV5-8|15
CASSQGDRMNTEAFF
TGTGCCAGCAGCCAGGGGGATAGGATGAACACTGAAGCTTTCTTT
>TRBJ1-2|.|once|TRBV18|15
CASSPRADNSYGYTF
TGTGCCAGCTCACCAAGAGCTGATAATAGCTATGGCTACACCTTC
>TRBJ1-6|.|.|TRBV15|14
CATSRGTEGSPLHF
TGTGCCACCAGCAGAGGGACAGAAGGATCACCCCTCCACTTT
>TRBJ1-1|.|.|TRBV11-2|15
CASSQGLGAMAEAFF
TGTGCCAGCAGCCAAGGATTGGGGGCGATGGCTGAAGCTTTCTTT
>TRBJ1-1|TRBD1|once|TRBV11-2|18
CASSLGRWDRRGNTEAFF
TGTGCCAGCAGCTTGGGCCGTTGGGACAGGCGTGGCAACACTGAAGCTTTCTTT
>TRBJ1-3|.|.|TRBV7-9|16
CASSLSVPGAGNTIYF
TGTGCCAGCAGCCTCAGCGTCCCAGGGGCAGGAAACACCATATATTTT
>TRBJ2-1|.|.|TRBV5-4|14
CASSSNLRGNEQFF
TGTGCCAGCAGCTCAAACCTCAGGGGTAATGAGCAGTTCTTC
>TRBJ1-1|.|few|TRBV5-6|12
CASSLGPFGAFF
TGTGCCAGCAGCTTGGGCCCCTTCGGGGCTTTCTTT
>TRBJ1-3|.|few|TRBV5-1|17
CASSLLPAGLSGNTIYF
TGCGCCAGCAGCTTGTTACCGGCAGGCCTCTCTGGAAACACCATATATTTT
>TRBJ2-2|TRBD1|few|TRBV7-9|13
CASSSTGTGELFF
TGTGCCAGCAGCTCGACAGGGACCGGGGAGCTGTTTTTT
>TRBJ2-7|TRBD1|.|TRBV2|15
CASSEPGQGSYEQYF
TGTGCCAGCAGTGAGCCGGGACAGGGTTCCTACGAGCAGTACTTC
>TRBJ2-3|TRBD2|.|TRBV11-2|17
CASSLDASGGFTDTQYF
TGTGCCAGCAGCTTAGACGCTAGCGGGGGATTCACAGATACGCAGTATTTT
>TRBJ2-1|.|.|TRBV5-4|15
CASSPFRGTYNEQFF
TGTGCCAGCAGCCCCTTTCGGGGTACCTACAATGAGCAGTTCTTC
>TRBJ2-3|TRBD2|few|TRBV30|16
CAWSSGGVMGTDTQYF
TGTGCCTGGAGTAGCGGGGGGGTGATGGGCACAGATACGCAGTATTTT
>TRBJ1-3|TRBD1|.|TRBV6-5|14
CASSRDRVGNTIYF
TGTGCCAGCAGTAGGGACAGGGTCGGAAACACCATATATTTT
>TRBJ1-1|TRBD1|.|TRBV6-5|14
CASSQQRTGTEAFF
TGTGCCAGCAGTCAACAACGGACAGGGACTGAAGCTTTCTTT
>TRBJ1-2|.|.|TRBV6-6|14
CASSLHPGAMGYTF
TGTGCCAGCAGCTTACACCCAGGGGCGATGGGCTACACCTTC
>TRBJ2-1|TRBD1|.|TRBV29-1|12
CSAWTGGNEQFF
TGCAGCGCCTGGACAGGGGGCAATGAGCAGTTCTTC
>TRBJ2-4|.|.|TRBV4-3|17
CASSQDRGIVAKNIQYF
TGCGCCAGCAGCCAAGATCGAGGGATTGTAGCCAAAAACATTCAGTACTTC
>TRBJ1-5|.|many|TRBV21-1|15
CASSKGGGDHQPQHF
TGTGCCAGCAGCAAAGGGGGAGGCGACCATCAGCCCCAGCATTTT
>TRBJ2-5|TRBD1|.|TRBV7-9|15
CASSLALDRVETQYF
TGTGCCAGCAGCTTAGCCCTGGACAGGGTCGAGACCCAGTACTTC
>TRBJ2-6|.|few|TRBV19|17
CASSMGRYRSGANVLTF
TGTGCCAGTAGTATGGGGAGGTATCGCTCTGGTGCCAACGTCCTGACTTTC
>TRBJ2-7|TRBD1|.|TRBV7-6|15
CASSLRTGGHYEQYF
TGTGCCAGCAGCCTACGGACAGGGGGCCACTACGAGCAGTACTTC
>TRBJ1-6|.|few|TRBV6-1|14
CASSVGVDNSPLHF
TGTGCCAGCAGTGTCGGGGTGGATAATTCACCCCTCCACTTT
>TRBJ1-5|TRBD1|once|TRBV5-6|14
CASSLRQGGQPQHF
TGTGCCAGCAGCTTGAGACAGGGCGGACAGCCCCAGCATTTT
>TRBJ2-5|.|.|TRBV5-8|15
CASSLIRRGQETQYF
TGTGCCAGCAGCTTGATCCGGCGGGGCCAAGAGACCCAGTACTTC
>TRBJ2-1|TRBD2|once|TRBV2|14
CASSAGGGPNEQFF
TGTGCCAGCAGTGCCGGGGGGGGGCCCAATGAGCAGTTCTTC